This T cell receptor beta chain was captured in a study of cytomegalovirus exposure and HLA in healthy donors. Researchers ran the PCR with 60 Vbeta and 13 Jbeta primers. Profiled with immunoSEQ multiplex PCR; TCRdb holds only in-frame clones, not every one. The table has over 150,000 clones, about three quarters seen once. The source of this sequence is a woman between 40 and 55 years old in good health and CMV-seropositive. Sequencing input: PBMCs.

CDR3: CASSLDRVFGANVLTF. The CDR3 DNA is TGTGCCAGCAGCCTTGACAGGGTCTTTGGGGCCAACGTCCTGACTTTC. This chain links TRBV11-3 with TRBJ2-6, with TRBD1 matching over 7 bases. CDR1 is SGHNT and CDR2 is YENEEA in the germline V gene. The CDR3 is 16 residues long. The J segment lost 3 bases and the V segment lost 5 bases, leaving 7 bases of the junction unmatched.